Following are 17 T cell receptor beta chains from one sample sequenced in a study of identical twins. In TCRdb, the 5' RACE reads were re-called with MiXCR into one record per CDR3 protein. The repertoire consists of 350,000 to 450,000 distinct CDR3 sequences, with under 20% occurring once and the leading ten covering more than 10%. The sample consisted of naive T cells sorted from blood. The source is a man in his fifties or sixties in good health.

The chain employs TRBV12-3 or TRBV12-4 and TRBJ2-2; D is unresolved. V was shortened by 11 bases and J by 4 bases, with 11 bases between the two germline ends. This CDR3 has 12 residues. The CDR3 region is CAALLLTGELFF. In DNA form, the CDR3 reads TGTGCCGCCCTGCTCCTCACCGGGGAGCTGTTTTTT.

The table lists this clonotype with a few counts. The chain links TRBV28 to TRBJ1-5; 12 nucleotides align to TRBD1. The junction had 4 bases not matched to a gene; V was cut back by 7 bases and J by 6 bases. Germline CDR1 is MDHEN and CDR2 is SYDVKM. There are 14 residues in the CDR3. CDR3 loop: CASIGTGGTQPQHF. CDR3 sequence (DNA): TGTGCCAGCATCGGGACAGGGGGCACTCAGCCCCAGCATTTT. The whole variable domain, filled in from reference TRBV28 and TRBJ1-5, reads DVKVTQSSRYLVKRTGEKVFLECVQDMDHENMFWYRQDPGLGLRLIYFSYDVKMKEKGDIPEGYSVSREKKERFSLILESASTNQTSMYLCASIGTGGTQPQHFGDGTRLSIL.

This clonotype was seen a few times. CDR3 sequence (DNA): TGTGCCAGCAGGCGGGGGGGTGCAACTAATGAAAAACTGTTTTTT. Translation gives CASRRGGATNEKLFF. This chain uses TRBV12-3 or TRBV12-4 with TRBJ1-4, with D possibly matching TRBD1 (5 bases). CDR3 length: 15 residues. Trimming cost V 6 bases and J 0 bases, with 11 bases left between them.

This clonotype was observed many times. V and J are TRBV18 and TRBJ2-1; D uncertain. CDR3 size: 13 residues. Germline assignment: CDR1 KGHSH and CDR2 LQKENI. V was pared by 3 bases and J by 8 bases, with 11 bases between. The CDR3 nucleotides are TGTGCCAGCTCACCGGGCCTAAGGGATGAGCAGTTCTTC. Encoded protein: CASSPGLRDEQFF. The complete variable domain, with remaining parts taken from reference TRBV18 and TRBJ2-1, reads NAGVMQNPRHLVRRRGQEARLRCSPMKGHSHVYWYRQLPEEGLKFMVYLQKENIIDESGMPKERFSAEFPKEGPSILRIQQVVRGDSAAYFCASSPGLRDEQFFGPGTRLTVL.

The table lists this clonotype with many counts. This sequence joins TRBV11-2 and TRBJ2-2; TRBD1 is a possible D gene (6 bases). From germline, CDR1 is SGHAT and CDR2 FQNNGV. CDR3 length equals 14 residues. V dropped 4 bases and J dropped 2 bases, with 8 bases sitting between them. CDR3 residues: CASSSDRNTGELFF. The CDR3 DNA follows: TGTGCCAGCAGCTCGGACAGAAACACCGGGGAGCTGTTTTTT.

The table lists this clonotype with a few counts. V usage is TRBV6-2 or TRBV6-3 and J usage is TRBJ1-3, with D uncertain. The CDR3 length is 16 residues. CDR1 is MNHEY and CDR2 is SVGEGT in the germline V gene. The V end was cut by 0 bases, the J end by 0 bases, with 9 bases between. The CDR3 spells CASSYSAEFSGNTIYF. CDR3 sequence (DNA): TGTGCCAGCAGTTACTCGGCGGAGTTCTCTGGAAACACCATATATTTT.

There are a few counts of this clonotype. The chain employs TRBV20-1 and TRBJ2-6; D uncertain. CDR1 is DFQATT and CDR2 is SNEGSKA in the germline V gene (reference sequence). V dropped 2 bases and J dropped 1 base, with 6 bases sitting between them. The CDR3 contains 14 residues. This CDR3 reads CSARRVSGANVLTF. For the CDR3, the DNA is TGCAGTGCTAGACGGGTGTCTGGGGCCAACGTCCTGACTTTC.

In DNA, the CDR3 is TGTGCCAGCAGCTCCAGGAAGAAACAAGAGACCCAGTACTTC. Its protein product is CASSSRKKQETQYF. V and J are TRBV13 and TRBJ2-5; D unresolved. Trimming cost V 4 bases and J 2 bases, with 11 bases left between them. The CDR3 totals 14 residues. Germline V lookup: CDR1 PRHDT, CDR2 FYEKMQ (reference sequence). The full variable domain, completed using reference TRBV13 and TRBJ2-5, is AAGVIQSPRHLIKEKRETATLKCYPIPRHDTVYWYQQGPGQDPQFLISFYEKMQSDKGSIPDRFSAQQFSDYHSELNMSSLELGDSALYFCASSSRKKQETQYFGPGTRLLVL.

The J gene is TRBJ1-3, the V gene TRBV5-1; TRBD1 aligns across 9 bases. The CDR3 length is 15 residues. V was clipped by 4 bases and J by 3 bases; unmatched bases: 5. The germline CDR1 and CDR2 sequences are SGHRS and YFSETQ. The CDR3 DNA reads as TGCGCCAGCAGCACCGACAGGGGGTTTGGAAACACCATATATTTT. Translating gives CASSTDRGFGNTIYF.

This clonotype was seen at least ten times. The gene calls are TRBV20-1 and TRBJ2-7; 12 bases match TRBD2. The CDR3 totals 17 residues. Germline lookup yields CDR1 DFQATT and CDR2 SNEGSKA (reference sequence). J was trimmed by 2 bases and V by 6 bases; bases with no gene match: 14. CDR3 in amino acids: CSARGTSGLGDAYEQYF. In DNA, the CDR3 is TGCAGTGCCAGGGGGACTAGCGGGTTAGGAGACGCCTACGAGCAGTACTTC.

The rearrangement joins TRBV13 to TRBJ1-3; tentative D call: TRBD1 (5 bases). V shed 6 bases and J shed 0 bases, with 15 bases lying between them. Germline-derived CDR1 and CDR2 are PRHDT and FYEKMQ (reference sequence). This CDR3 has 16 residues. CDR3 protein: CASRQHGAASGNTIYF. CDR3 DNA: TGTGCCAGCAGACAGCACGGGGCTGCCTCTGGAAACACCATATATTTT.

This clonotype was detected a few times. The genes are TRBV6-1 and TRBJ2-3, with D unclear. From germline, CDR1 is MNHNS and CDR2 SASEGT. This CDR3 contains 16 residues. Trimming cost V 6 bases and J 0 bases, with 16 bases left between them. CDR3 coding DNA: TGTGCCAGCAGCCGCCTAGGTGCTATTAGCACAGATACGCAGTATTTT. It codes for CASSRLGAISTDTQYF.

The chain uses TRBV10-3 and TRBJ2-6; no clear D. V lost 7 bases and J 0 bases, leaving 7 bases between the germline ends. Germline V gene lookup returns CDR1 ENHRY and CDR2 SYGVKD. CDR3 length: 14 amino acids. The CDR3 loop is CAITSGSGANVLTF. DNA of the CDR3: TGTGCCATCACTTCGGGCTCTGGGGCCAACGTCCTGACTTTC.

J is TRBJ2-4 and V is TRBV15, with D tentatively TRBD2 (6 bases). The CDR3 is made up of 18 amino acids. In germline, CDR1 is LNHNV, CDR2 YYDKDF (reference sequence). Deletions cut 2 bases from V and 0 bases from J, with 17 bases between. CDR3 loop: CATSRTQRGGIAKNIQYF. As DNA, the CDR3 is TGTGCCACCAGCAGAACGCAAAGAGGAGGGATAGCCAAAAACATTCAGTACTTC.

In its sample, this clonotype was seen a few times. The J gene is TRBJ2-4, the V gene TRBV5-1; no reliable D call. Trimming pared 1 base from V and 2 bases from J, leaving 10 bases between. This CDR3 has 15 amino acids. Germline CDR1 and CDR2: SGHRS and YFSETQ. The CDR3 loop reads CASSLRAQSKNIQYF. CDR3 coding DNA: TGCGCCAGCAGCTTGCGCGCCCAATCCAAAAACATTCAGTACTTC.

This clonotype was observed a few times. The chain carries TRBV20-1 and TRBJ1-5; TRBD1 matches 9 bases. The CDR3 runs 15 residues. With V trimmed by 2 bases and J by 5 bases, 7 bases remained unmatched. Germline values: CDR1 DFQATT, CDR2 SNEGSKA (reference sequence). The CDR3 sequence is CSARRLQGADQPQHF. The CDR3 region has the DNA TGCAGTGCTAGACGGTTACAGGGGGCCGATCAGCCCCAGCATTTT.

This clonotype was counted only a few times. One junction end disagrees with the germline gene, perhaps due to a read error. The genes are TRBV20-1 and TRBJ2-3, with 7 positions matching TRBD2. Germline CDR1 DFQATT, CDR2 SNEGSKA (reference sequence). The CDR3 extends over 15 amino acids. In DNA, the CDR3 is TGCAGTGCCAGAGGAGGGACTACTACCACAGATACGCAGTATTTT. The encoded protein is CSARGGTTTTDTQYF.